This is a list of T cell receptor beta chains from one sample in a study of shared clonotypes between healthy human individuals. Profiled with immunoSEQ multiplex PCR; TCRdb holds only in-frame clones, not every one. In the table there are over 1.5 million clones, 95% to 99% of which are singletons. The specimen was naive CD4+ T cells sorted from blood. The receptors stem from a young man in good health. The CDR3 runs from the conserved cysteine through the conserved F or W. The D gene is left open where the match is weak. Size is stated for part of the rows, as once, few or many counts, or as a class when the clone is expanded.

abundance	len	d_gene	v_gene	j_gene	CDR3nt	CDR3aa
NA	12	NA	TRBV7-2	TRBJ1-1	TGTGCCAGCAGCTTCCACGTCTCCGAAGCTTTCTTT	CASSFHVSEAFF
NA	16	TRBD2	TRBV5-1	TRBJ2-5	TGCGCCAGCAGCTTACGACTAGCGGGAGTCGGGGAGACCCAGTACTTC	CASSLRLAGVGETQYF
NA	16	TRBD2	TRBV29-1	TRBJ2-1	TGCAGCGTTGGGCGTCCCAGCGGGAGGGTCTACAATGAGCAGTTCTTC	CSVGRPSGRVYNEQFF
NA	15	TRBD1	TRBV11-3	TRBJ2-4	TGTGCCAGCAGCTTATCAGCAGGGGGTGCCGACATTCAGTACTTC	CASSLSAGGADIQYF
NA	15	NA	TRBV14	TRBJ2-7	TGTGCCAGCAGCCAAGATAAGGAGGAGGGCTACGAGCAGTACTTC	CASSQDKEEGYEQYF
NA	13	NA	TRBV4-1	TRBJ2-7	TGCGCCAGCAGCCCCAGACAAGCCTACGAGCAGTACTTC	CASSPRQAYEQYF
NA	13	NA	TRBV27	TRBJ1-1	TGTGCCAGCAGCAAAAGGGAGGACACTGAAGCTTTCTTT	CASSKREDTEAFF
NA	12	NA	TRBV28	TRBJ2-7	TGTGCCAGCAGACCGAACCGGAGGGAGCAGTACTTC	CASRPNRREQYF
NA	17	NA	TRBV18	TRBJ2-1	TGTGCCAGCTCACCACGACTAGATTTGGGATCCTACAATGAGCAGTTCTTC	CASSPRLDLGSYNEQFF
NA	14	NA	TRBV4-1	TRBJ1-4	TGCGCCAGCAGCCAAGAACTAAGCCTGGGAAAACTGTTTTTT	CASSQELSLGKLFF
NA	15	NA	TRBV10-3	TRBJ2-2	TGTGCCATCAGTGATTCTCCTCCGAACACCGGGGAGCTGTTTTTT	CAISDSPPNTGELFF
NA	16	NA	TRBV5-1	TRBJ1-1	TGCGCCAGCAGCTCCTTAGGTTGGAGGTCGAACACTGAAGCTTTCTTT	CASSSLGWRSNTEAFF
NA	14	NA	TRBV30	TRBJ2-5	TGTGCCTGGAGTAGTGGCGAGCGCCGGGAGACCCAGTACTTC	CAWSSGERRETQYF
NA	14	TRBD2	TRBV5-4	TRBJ2-1	TGTGCCAGCAGCAGGGGACTAGGCGCAATGAGTTATTTCTTC	CASSRGLGAMSYFF
NA	14	NA	TRBV5-3	TRBJ2-7	TGTGCCAGAAGCTCTGGACAGAGAACCTACGAGCAGTACTTC	CARSSGQRTYEQYF
NA	19	TRBD1	TRBV28	TRBJ2-7	TGTGCCACCTTCCACCGGGGGACAGGGGGTCGAATACCTACCTACGAGCAGTACTTC	CATFHRGTGGRIPTYEQYF
NA	17	NA	TRBV10-3	TRBJ2-6	TGTGCCACTCAAGGCCGTAGTAGGATATCTGGGGCCAACGTCCTGACTTTC	CATQGRSRISGANVLTF
NA	14	NA	TRBV27	TRBJ1-5	TGTGCCAGCAGCCTCATAAGAAGCAATCAGCCCCAGCATTTT	CASSLIRSNQPQHF
NA	13	NA	TRBV18	TRBJ2-1	TGTGCCAGCTCACCACCGAGCAGGAATGAGCAGTTCTTC	CASSPPSRNEQFF
NA	15	TRBD2	TRBV11-2	TRBJ2-7	TGTGCCAGCCGATGGTCTAGCGGGAGTGAATTCGAGCAGTACTTC	CASRWSSGSEFEQYF
NA	14	TRBD2	TRBV2	TRBJ2-1	TGTGCCAGCAGATCTCTAGCGGGAGCGGATGAGCAGTTCTTC	CASRSLAGADEQFF
once	15	NA	TRBV28	TRBJ1-4	TGTGCCAGCACCACAGGTGGGACCCCTAATGAAAAACTGTTTTTT	CASTTGGTPNEKLFF
NA	14	NA	TRBV6-5	TRBJ2-1	TGTGCCAGCAGTCAGCAGGGGGAAGCGGGTGAGCAGTTCTTC	CASSQQGEAGEQFF
NA	13	NA	TRBV5-1	TRBJ2-1	TGCGCCAGCAGCTTGGCAGCAGGCAATGAGCAGTTCTTC	CASSLAAGNEQFF
NA	19	TRBD2	TRBV15	TRBJ2-1	TGTGCCACCAGCAGAGATACGGGACTAGTAGTCTCCCGACTCCCTTCTCAGTTCTTC	CATSRDTGLVVSRLPSQFF
NA	16	NA	TRBV6-1	TRBJ2-7	TGTGCCAGCAGTGAAGCCGGCGGGACCAGCTCCTACGAGCAGTACTTC	CASSEAGGTSSYEQYF
NA	13	TRBD1	TRBV29-1	TRBJ2-7	TGCAGCGCAGGACAGGGGGGAGGCTACGAGCAGTACTTC	CSAGQGGGYEQYF
NA	15	NA	TRBV6-5	TRBJ2-7	TGTGCCAGCAGTCCCTACAGCGCCCGGGCGTACGAGCAGTACTTC	CASSPYSARAYEQYF
NA	15	TRBD2	TRBV9	TRBJ2-7	TGTGCCAGCAGCGTAGAACTAGCGGGAGAAGGCGAGCAGTACTTC	CASSVELAGEGEQYF
NA	16	TRBD2	TRBV18	TRBJ2-7	TGTGCCAGCTCACCACTCCCTCCTAGCGGGAGCTACGAGCAGTACTTC	CASSPLPPSGSYEQYF
NA	15	NA	TRBV7-2	TRBJ2-3	TGTGCCAGCAGCTTAGACGGGAGTAGGACAGATACGCAGTATTTT	CASSLDGSRTDTQYF
NA	15	NA	TRBV11-2	TRBJ2-7	TGTGCCAGCAGCCTTCTCGACTCGCCTTTGATCGAGCAGTACTTC	CASSLLDSPLIEQYF
NA	13	TRBD2	TRBV5-1	TRBJ2-5	TGCGCCAGCAGCGGGGGGGAGCAAGAGACCCAGTACTTC	CASSGGEQETQYF
NA	16	TRBD2	TRBV14	TRBJ2-1	TGTGCCAGCAGGTTTGGAATAGCGGGAGGGCCCAATGAGCAGTTCTTC	CASRFGIAGGPNEQFF
NA	15	NA	TRBV5-6	TRBJ1-5	TGTGCCAGCAGTCTTGGGGGGCCGTTGGGGCAGCCCCAGCATTTT	CASSLGGPLGQPQHF
NA	13	NA	TRBV9	TRBJ2-1	TGTGCCAGCAGCGTCGCATCCTACAATGAGCAGTTCTTC	CASSVASYNEQFF
NA	13	NA	TRBV7-2	TRBJ2-7	TGTGCCAGCAGCTTTAGATCTGTGCACGAGCAGTACTTC	CASSFRSVHEQYF
once	14	NA	TRBV2	TRBJ2-3	TGTGCCTTCCCCCGGGGGTCCCGCACAGATACGCAGTATTTT	CAFPRGSRTDTQYF
NA	17	NA	TRBV7-6	TRBJ2-3	TGTGCCAGCAGCTTAGGGTTCGCAGGGACGATCACAGATACGCAGTATTTT	CASSLGFAGTITDTQYF
NA	15	NA	TRBV4-3	TRBJ2-7	TGCGCCAGCAGCCAAGAAGCCAGGGACACCTACGAGCAGTACTTC	CASSQEARDTYEQYF
NA	14	NA	TRBV9	TRBJ2-2	TGTGCCAGCAGCGGACCAGGGATATCCGGGGAGCTGTTTTTT	CASSGPGISGELFF
NA	13	NA	TRBV18	TRBJ2-3	TGTGCCAGCTCACGTTCGGCGCCAGATACGCAGTATTTT	CASSRSAPDTQYF
NA	15	TRBD2	TRBV6-5	TRBJ2-7	TGTGCCAGCAGTTCGTCCGGGACTAGCGTCTACGAGCAGTACTTC	CASSSSGTSVYEQYF
NA	15	NA	TRBV5-5	TRBJ2-7	TGTGCCAGCAGCCCGAGGACCCAGGGCTCCTACGAGCAGTACTTC	CASSPRTQGSYEQYF
NA	16	NA	TRBV7-8	TRBJ2-7	TGTGCCAGCAGCTTTGAGGCTTTCATTATCCCTTACGAGCAGTACTTC	CASSFEAFIIPYEQYF
NA	13	NA	TRBV7-8	TRBJ2-7	TGTGCCAGCAGCTTAGCGGGAGTGAGCGAGCAGTACTTC	CASSLAGVSEQYF
few	14	NA	TRBV6-1	TRBJ2-7	TGTGCCAGCAGTTTAGCGACAAGCTCCTACGAGCAGTACTTC	CASSLATSSYEQYF
NA	14	TRBD1	TRBV5-1	TRBJ2-1	TGCGCCAGCAGCTTGAGCAGGGGGCACAATGAGCAGTTCTTC	CASSLSRGHNEQFF
NA	16	NA	TRBV5-1	TRBJ2-2	TGCGCCAGCAGCAAAAGGACAGCTGGGGACACCGGGGAGCTGTTTTTT	CASSKRTAGDTGELFF
NA	14	TRBD2	TRBV5-4	TRBJ2-3	TGTGCCAGCGGGACTAGCGGGTCCACAGATACGCAGTATTTT	CASGTSGSTDTQYF
NA	18	TRBD2	TRBV10-1	TRBJ2-3	TGCGCCAGCGGGGGTAGTAAAGCGGGAGGATCTAGCACAGATACGCAGTATTTT	CASGGSKAGGSSTDTQYF
NA	12	NA	TRBV7-2	TRBJ2-7	TGTGCCAGCAGCGCCCTATCCTACGAGCAGTACTTC	CASSALSYEQYF
NA	14	TRBD1	TRBV7-2	TRBJ1-2	TGTGCCAGCAGCTTCTCCAGGGGGGTCGGTGGCTACACCTTC	CASSFSRGVGGYTF
NA	14	NA	TRBV5-5	TRBJ2-7	TGTGCCAGCAGCTCAAGGACAGTCCCCTACGAGCAGTACTTC	CASSSRTVPYEQYF
NA	15	NA	TRBV10-1	TRBJ1-5	TGCGCCCGGGGGGGCAAGACAGGCGACAATCAGCCCCAGCATTTT	CARGGKTGDNQPQHF
NA	15	TRBD2	TRBV5-6	TRBJ2-7	TGTGCCAGCAGCTCTGCGAGCGGGAGTTCCTACGAGCAGTACTTC	CASSSASGSSYEQYF
once	12	NA	TRBV14	TRBJ2-7	TGTGCCAGCAGCCAACAGACCTACGAGCAGTACTTC	CASSQQTYEQYF
once	16	NA	TRBV7-2	TRBJ2-7	TGTGCCAGCAGTTCTGACAGGTTAGGGGAAATCGACGAGCAGTACTTC	CASSSDRLGEIDEQYF
NA	16	NA	TRBV19	TRBJ2-2	TGTGCCAGTAGTAATTTTGGGGGTTCGAACACCGGGGAGCTGTTTTTT	CASSNFGGSNTGELFF